Sequencing of this T cell receptor (beta chain) was carried out in a study of blood T cell repertoires in COVID-19 (dated by TCRdb to 2018 to 2020). Regarding the complete study: ImmuneRACE Cohort 3 recovered participants were defined by two consecutive negative NP/OP PCR tests, healthcare professional clearance, or symptom resolution. Subjects who had been exposed to COVID-19, were actively infected with it, or had recovered from it provided the deeply sampled blood TCRbeta repertoires that made up the dataset. HLA class I and class II types, where available, came from metadata supplied by the sample provider rather than from assay-based typing. The samples were drawn from the first 160 participants of the ongoing ImmuneRACE study and from 1,254 subjects provided by 6 global collaborators. The material from the prospective study consisted of cDNA or gDNA derived from T cells, B-cell-depleted T cells, or PBMCs. Collaborator samples came from the United States, Italy and Spain and covered acute and convalescent phases of COVID-19. The repertoires were made available in a free public database intended to serve as a resource for research on the immune response to SARS-CoV-2. Nearly every sample came with metadata listing a de-identified subject ID, COVID-19 status, age in years and sex. The paper as a whole reports these results and caveats: The quantity of clinical and demographic metadata differed by source and by participant and was supplied without curation.

For this clone: Its cognate antigen has yet to be identified. No base-level quality is on record; no much larger clone is a single base apart.

Enrolling through a virtual design, the prospective study's participants ranged in age from roughly 18 to 89 years and lived across about two dozen United States geographic areas. In the prospective study, participants were assigned to cohorts based on the clinical history participants reported in a screening survey and a study questionnaire. In the prospective study, mobile phlebotomists collected whole blood, serum and a nasopharyngeal or oropharyngeal swab from each participant. Over an approximately two-month period, participants in the prospective study had the option of providing additional blood draws and questionnaires. Before DNA extraction, blood samples from the prospective study were shipped at room temperature or frozen. The immunoSEQ Assay, a bias-controlled multiplex PCR, was used to amplify TCRbeta CDR3 regions from genomic DNA. As for the authors' bioinformatics: The number of nucleated cells in each sample was estimated from the amplification of reference gene primers within the assay. To quantify the absolute abundance of each unique TCRbeta CDR3 rearrangement, sequence reads were collapsed and filtered. Productive Simpson clonality was computed per sample as the square root of Simpson's diversity index over productive rearrangements. Drawn from immuneACCESS, this table holds only the in-frame rearrangements with V and J called that TCRdb kept. Clones are partly lost; checked studies trace under half to an unresolved V gene and leave the rest unexplained. The V and J calls and clone size come from that table; D and trimming were worked out from the DNA. The sample records 200,000 or so clones, about nine tenths of which are singletons. The ten largest clones capture about 7% of the sample.

Reading the germline V gene gives CDR1 SGHTA and CDR2 FQGTGA. From V the trimming removes 3 bases and from J it removes 4 bases, while the gene matches leave 6 bases of the junction unaccounted for. Spanning cysteine to phenylalanine, the CDR3 consists of 15 amino acids. Only CDR3 DNA remains: 45 bases, in frame from the first base. Here the chain combines TRBV7-3 and TRBJ1-1, with 9 central nucleotides matching TRBD1. The receptor was isolated from a man under 40 in a cohort exposed to, infected with or recovered from COVID-19 (not recorded which). Sample: PBMCs or T cells enriched from blood (not recorded which). Read as DNA, the sequence is TGTGCCAGCAGCTTTGACAGGGGGATAGGCACTGAAGCTTTCTTT. Its product reads: CASSFDRGIGTEAFF.